The 15 T cell receptor beta chains presented below share a single source sample, sequenced in a study of graft-versus-host responses after intestinal transplantation. Profiling relied on immunoSEQ multiplex PCR, and the TCRdb table lists in-frame clones only, not all of them. The top ten hold approximately 0.17% of the sample, which has just over 95,000 clones, roughly 90% seen once. For these TCRs, the target antigens are not known. This material consisted of unstimulated CD4+ T cells sorted from spleen or lymph node cells, taken before intestinal transplant. The origin of the receptors is a human donor who received an intestinal transplant.

CDR3 sequence: CAWSTRTGRNTGELFF. CDR3 nucleotide sequence: TGTGCCTGGAGTACCCGGACAGGGCGGAACACCGGGGAGCTGTTTTTT. The chain uses TRBV30 and TRBJ2-2; TRBD1 agrees at 8 bases. This CDR3 comprises 16 residues. CDR1 is GTSNPN and CDR2 is SVGIG in the germline V gene (reference sequence). Trimming at V came to 2 bases and at J to 1 base, leaving 6 bases not matched to a gene.

In this sample, this clone turned up once. The chain employs TRBV30 and TRBJ1-2, with TRBD1 as a possible D gene (6 bases). Per germline, CDR1 GTSNPN and CDR2 SVGIG (reference sequence). The CDR3 is made up of 12 amino acids. V lost 5 bases and J lost 2, with 9 bases in between. The CDR3 spells CAWAGVNYGYTF. CDR3 DNA: TGTGCCTGGGCAGGGGTAAACTATGGCTACACCTTC.

The V gene is TRBV6-1, the J gene TRBJ2-5; D call uncertain. The CDR3 consists of 14 residues. Germline V gene sequence: CDR1 MNHNS, CDR2 SASEGT. V lost 7 bases and J 4 bases, leaving 16 bases between the germline ends. As DNA, the CDR3 is TGTGCCAGCATAGGAGATTTGACTTCAGAGACCCAGTACTTC. The encoded protein is CASIGDLTSETQYF.

This clone has a handful of counts. The V gene is TRBV6-5, the J gene TRBJ2-7; D may be TRBD1 (5 bases). The CDR3 is 14 residues long. Trimming stripped 0 bases from V and 4 bases from J, with 10 bases between. CDR1 MNHEY and CDR2 SVGAGI come from the germline V gene. The CDR3 sequence is CASSYSRVLYEQYF. The CDR3 DNA is TGTGCCAGCAGTTACTCCAGGGTTTTGTACGAGCAGTACTTC.

This clone came up once. The J gene is TRBJ2-1, the V gene TRBV9; 11 bases fit TRBD2. This CDR3 comprises 18 residues. The trim removed 3 bases at V and 7 bases at J, leaving 15 bases unmatched. Germline CDR1 SGDLS, CDR2 YYNGEE. CDR3 amino acids: CASSANLAGGRVMNEQFF. The DNA for the CDR3 is TGTGCCAGCAGCGCCAATCTAGCGGGGGGCCGGGTGATGAATGAGCAGTTCTTC. The full variable domain, rest sourced from reference TRBV9 and TRBJ2-1, is DSGVTQTPKHLITATGQRVTLRCSPRSGDLSVYWYQQSLDQGLQFLIQYYNGEERAKGNILERFSAQQFPDLHSELNLSSLELGDSALYFCASSANLAGGRVMNEQFFGPGTRLTVL.

The chain employs TRBV6-5 and TRBJ1-1, with a tentative D call TRBD1 (6 bases). The germline V gene encodes CDR1 MNHEY and CDR2 SVGAGI. The CDR3 length is 15 residues. Trimming cost V 0 bases and J 11 bases, with 19 bases left between them. The CDR3 here is CASSYSGWGGLEAFF. The CDR3 nucleotides are TGTGCCAGCAGTTACTCGGGCTGGGGGGGGCTGGAGGCTTTCTTT.

This clone is a singleton in its sample. The CDR3 loop is CASSLAQSGGYEQYF. CDR3 bases: TGTGCCAGCAGCTTAGCGCAAAGCGGGGGATACGAGCAGTACTTC. The chain joins TRBV7-2 to TRBJ2-7; the match to TRBD2 covers 8 bases. This CDR3 has 15 amino acids. V lost 0 bases and J lost 4; bases outside the gene matches: 5. The germline V gene encodes CDR1 SGHTA and CDR2 FQGNSA.

This chain links TRBV7-3 with TRBJ1-2; tentative D call: TRBD1 (6 bases). The CDR3 spans 14 residues. Trimming removed 2 bases at V and 3 bases at J, with 10 bases between. Germline CDR1 and CDR2: SGHTA and FQGTGA. The CDR3 DNA is TGTGCCAGCAGCTTACAGGGGACGGACTATGGCTACACCTTC. This translates into CASSLQGTDYGYTF.

V and J are TRBV28 and TRBJ1-2, with 7 bases matching TRBD1. The CDR3 is 13 amino acids. V shed 5 bases and J 4 bases; nucleotides not matched to a gene: 4. Germline V gives CDR1 MDHEN, CDR2 SYDVKM. The CDR3 DNA follows: TGTGCCAGCAGTAAGAACAGGGGCTATGGCTACACCTTC. Translating it yields CASSKNRGYGYTF.

The V gene is TRBV18, the J gene TRBJ2-1; D uncertain. V gave up 5 bases and J gave up 8 bases, with 13 bases separating them. The CDR3 extends over 13 amino acids. Germline lookup yields CDR1 KGHSH and CDR2 LQKENI. CDR3 in DNA: TGTGCCAGCTCATCCGGTGAGTCGGATGAGCAGTTCTTC. It translates to CASSSGESDEQFF.

This chain connects TRBV6-4 to TRBJ2-7; D perhaps matches TRBD2 (6 bases). Trimming removed 2 bases from V and 2 bases from J, with 22 bases in between. CDR1 is MRHNA, CDR2 SNTAGT, per germline. This CDR3 contains 18 residues. As DNA, the CDR3 is TGTGCCAGCAGTGACACCTGGGTGGCGTGGGCGGGACCCTACGAGCAGTACTTC. This translates into CASSDTWVAWAGPYEQYF.

The chain is built from TRBV27 and TRBJ2-1; tentatively, D is TRBD1 (5 bases). The CDR3 length is 11 residues. CDR1 MNHEY and CDR2 SMNVEV come from the germline V gene (reference sequence). V lost 5 bases and J lost 10, with 9 bases in between. The CDR3 sequence is CASSRQGEQFF. The CDR3 bases are TGTGCCAGCAGTCGTCAGGGAGAGCAGTTCTTC.

This clone appeared once. The chain couples TRBV7-9 to TRBJ1-4; TRBD1 might be the D (5 bases). Germline V lookup: CDR1 SEHNR, CDR2 FQNEAQ (reference sequence). V gave up 1 base and J gave up 6 bases, with 9 bases separating them. The CDR3 is 14 amino acids. CDR3 sequence (DNA): TGTGCCAGCAGCTTAGGGGGCATGGATGAAAAACTGTTTTTT. It is translated as CASSLGGMDEKLFF.

The chain is built from TRBV11-1 and TRBJ2-5, with TRBD2 identical over 9 bases. Per the germline V gene, CDR1 is SGHAT and CDR2 is FQDESV (reference sequence). The CDR3 loop spans 14 amino acids. V shed 3 bases, J shed 7 bases, and the junction held 6 bases outside the gene matches. The CDR3 sequence is CASSFGGRGGTQYF. The CDR3 DNA sequence: TGTGCCAGCAGCTTCGGCGGGAGGGGGGGGACCCAGTACTTC.

This clone was counted a few times. The chain joins TRBV5-6 to TRBJ1-4; 7 positions match TRBD1. Germline CDR1 is SGHDT and CDR2 is YYEEEE. This CDR3 is 14 amino acids long. J gave up 6 bases and V 4 bases, and 6 bases lay outside the gene matches. The CDR3 sequence: CASSPTGYDEKLFF. The CDR3 DNA reads TGTGCCAGCAGCCCGACAGGGTACGATGAAAAACTGTTTTTT.